This T cell receptor (beta chain) originates from a study of Graves' ophthalmopathy and Graves' hyperthyroidism. Points from the study as a whole: With a specificity of around 77% and a sensitivity of about 69%, the model predicted ophthalmopathy progression.

Transcripts of RNA were the source for amplifying TCR beta CDR3 regions. Scientists carried out first-round RT-PCR using HTBI primers and then a second-round multiplex PCR. TCRdb fed the multiplex PCR reads into MiXCR, producing one record per CDR3 protein. The data contain over 500,000 distinct CDR3 sequences, about 20% of them singletons. The germline gives CDR1 MDHEN, CDR2 SYDVKM. V dropped 7 bases and J dropped 2 bases, with 14 bases sitting between them. The CDR3 is 14 amino acids. Diagnostic conclusions were grounded in clinical symptoms, serum thyroxine, TRAb, thyroid ultrasound and orbital computed tomography. PBMCs stemmed from approximately 10 ml of fresh peripheral blood. This clonotype was seen repeatedly, ten times or more. The antigen remains unidentified.

This chain links TRBV28 with TRBJ1-1; no firm D call. Sample: peripheral blood. The clonotype comes from a young woman with stable Graves' hyperthyroidism. Some clones in this sample may be carry-over from other donors' samples. CDR3 protein: CASTKTPGNTEAFF. The DNA for the CDR3 is TGTGCCAGCACCAAAACCCCAGGAAACACTGAAGCTTTCTTT.